This record covers a single T cell receptor beta chain. No antigen is known for it. Six replicates per PBMC sample, mostly from around 500 ng of genomic DNA. TCRdb's copy holds only in-frame clones and misses some; the assay was immunoSEQ multiplex PCR. The sample shows approximately 7,000 clones, 72% of them seen only once. This record comes from a study of neoadjuvant anti-PD-1 for oral cavity cancer. Stage II-IVA oral cavity squamous cell carcinoma was new and untreated by systemic or radiation therapy. Study-level results: Treg/Th17 ratio rose with pretreatment blood and fell with post-treatment tumor TCRbeta clonality. Each response group had just a few patients in TCR analyses.

The CDR3 is made up of 13 amino acids. The germline V gene has CDR1 GTSNPN and CDR2 SVGIG (reference sequence). V dropped 7 bases and J dropped 1 base, with 12 bases sitting between them. The J gene is TRBJ2-3, the V gene TRBV30; maybe TRBD2 (6 bases). Sequenced material: PBMCs, taken before nivolumab (anti-PD-1) treatment. The receptor's source is a person aged 40-85 years with oral cavity squamous cell carcinoma. The DNA for the CDR3 is TGTGCCTCTGGGGTAGCGGGCACAGATACGCAGTATTTT. It specifies CASGVAGTDTQYF. The complete variable domain, with remaining parts taken from reference TRBV30 and TRBJ2-3, reads SQTIHQWPATLVQPVGSPLSLECTVEGTSNPNLYWYRQAAGRGLQLLFYSVGIGQISSEVPQNLSASRPQDRQFILSSKKLLLSDSGFYLCASGVAGTDTQYFGPGTRLTVL.